This T cell receptor beta chain was captured by sequencing in a study of naive and memory T cell subsets. Study findings and constraints: Diversity fell and Gini index rose from naive through CM, EM, EMRA.

This clonotype was counted ten times or more. The antigen is not known. An equimolar mix of two oligonucleotides served as the beta constant-region primer for TRBC1 and TRBC2. Ligated cDNA was amplified by four rounds of PCR with nested alpha and beta constant-region primers and SP2. One entry per CDR3 protein, called by TCRdb with MiXCR from the UMI-ligation and nested PCR reads. Among under 100,000 distinct CDR3 sequences, 6% to 7.5% were seen once, and the ten largest hold roughly 1.5%. Germline CDR1 and CDR2: LGHDT and YNNKEL (reference sequence). The CDR3 contains 14 residues. Trimming removed 3 bases from V and 7 bases from J; junction bases left unmatched: 3.

Sequencing used central memory CD4+ T cells from blood. This chain connects TRBV3-1 to TRBJ1-6; the match to TRBD1 covers 7 bases. The clonotype originates from a human donor in good health. Here the CDR3 reads CASSQGQRNSPLHF. The CDR3 nucleotides read TGTGCCAGCAGCCAGGGACAGCGGAATTCACCCCTCCACTTT.